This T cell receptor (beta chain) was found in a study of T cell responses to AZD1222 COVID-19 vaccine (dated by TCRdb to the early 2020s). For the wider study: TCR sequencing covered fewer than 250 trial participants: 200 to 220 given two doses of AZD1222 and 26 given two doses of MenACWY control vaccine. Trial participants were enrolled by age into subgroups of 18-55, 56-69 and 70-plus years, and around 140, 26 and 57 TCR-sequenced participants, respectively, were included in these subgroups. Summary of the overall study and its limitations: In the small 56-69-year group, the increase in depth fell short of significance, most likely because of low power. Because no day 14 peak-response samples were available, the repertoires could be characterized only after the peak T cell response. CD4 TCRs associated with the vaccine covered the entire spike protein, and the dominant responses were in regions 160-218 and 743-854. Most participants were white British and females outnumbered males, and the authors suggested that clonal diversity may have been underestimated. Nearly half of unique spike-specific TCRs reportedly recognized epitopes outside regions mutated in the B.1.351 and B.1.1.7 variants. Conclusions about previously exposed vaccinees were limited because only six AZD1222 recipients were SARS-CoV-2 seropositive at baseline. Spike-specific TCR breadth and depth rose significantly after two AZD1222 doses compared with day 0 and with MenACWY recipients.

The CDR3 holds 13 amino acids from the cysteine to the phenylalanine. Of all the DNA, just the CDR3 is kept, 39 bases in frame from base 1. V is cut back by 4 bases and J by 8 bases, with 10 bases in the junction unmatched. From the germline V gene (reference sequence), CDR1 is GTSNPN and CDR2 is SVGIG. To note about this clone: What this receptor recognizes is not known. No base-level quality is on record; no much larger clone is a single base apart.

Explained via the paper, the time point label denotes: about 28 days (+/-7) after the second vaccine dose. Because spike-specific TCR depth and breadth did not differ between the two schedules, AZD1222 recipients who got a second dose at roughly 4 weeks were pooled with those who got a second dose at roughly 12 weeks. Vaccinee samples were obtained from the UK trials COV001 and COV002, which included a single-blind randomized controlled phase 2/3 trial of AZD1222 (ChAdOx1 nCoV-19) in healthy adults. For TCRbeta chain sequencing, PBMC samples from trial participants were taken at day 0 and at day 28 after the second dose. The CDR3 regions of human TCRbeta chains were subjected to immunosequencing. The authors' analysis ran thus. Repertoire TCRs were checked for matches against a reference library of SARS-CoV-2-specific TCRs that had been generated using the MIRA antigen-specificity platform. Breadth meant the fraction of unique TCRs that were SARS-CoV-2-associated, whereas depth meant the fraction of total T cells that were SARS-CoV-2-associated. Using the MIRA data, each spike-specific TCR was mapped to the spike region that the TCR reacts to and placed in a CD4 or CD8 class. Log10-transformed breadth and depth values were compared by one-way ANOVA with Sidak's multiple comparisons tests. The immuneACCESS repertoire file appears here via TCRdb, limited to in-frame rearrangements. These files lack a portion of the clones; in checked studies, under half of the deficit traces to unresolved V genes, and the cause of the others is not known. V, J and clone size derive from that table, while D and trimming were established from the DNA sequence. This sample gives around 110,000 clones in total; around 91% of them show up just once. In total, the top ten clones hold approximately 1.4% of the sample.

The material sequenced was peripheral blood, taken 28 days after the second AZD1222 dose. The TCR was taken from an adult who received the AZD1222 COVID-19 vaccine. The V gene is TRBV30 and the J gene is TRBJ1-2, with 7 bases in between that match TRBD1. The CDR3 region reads CAWTRQGGYGYTF. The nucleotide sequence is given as TGTGCCTGGACACGACAGGGCGGCTACGGCTACACCTTC.